This TCR beta chain was profiled in a study of cytomegalovirus exposure and HLA in healthy donors. The PCR was carried out with 60 Vbeta primers and 13 Jbeta primers. Method: immunoSEQ multiplex PCR; TCRdb's copy keeps in-frame clones and lacks some. This sample carries 100,000 or so clones, more than 65% of them seen once, and the ten largest clones take roughly 1.2%. This clone was observed a single time. Antigen specificity is unknown. V trimming: 3 bases; J trimming: 5 bases; junction bases outside the gene matches: 12. This CDR3 region has 16 residues. Germline V CDR1 and CDR2: MDHEN, SYDVKM. General study results and limits: Earlier results showed most TCR beta V segments being productive about 87% or about 30% of the time. Associated with cytomegalovirus, according to the listing, were some 180 TCR beta chains. By a later analysis, the bulk of CMV-associated TCR beta chains appeared HLA-restricted.

The V and J genes are TRBV28 and TRBJ2-7; 8 bases line up with TRBD2. This clonotype was obtained from a woman in her late teens or twenties in good health and CMV-seronegative. Sequencing was performed on PBMCs. CDR3 sequence: CASSFGFGREVDEQYF. CDR3 in DNA: TGTGCCAGCAGTTTTGGTTTCGGGCGGGAGGTAGACGAGCAGTACTTC.